This TCR beta chain was sequenced in a study of Ad26.COV2.S vaccination and SARS-CoV-2 variants. Turning to the study itself: Among those in the COV1001 Ad26.COV2.S trial arm was the donor.

The treatment: some 19 received Ad26.COV2.S at low or high dose, single or two shots; 5 received placebo; per-sample allocation not given. The study sampled participants on day 63 after the first vaccine or placebo injection. Per the germline V gene, CDR1 is LNHDA and CDR2 is SQIVND (reference sequence). CDR3 length: 16 residues. Trimming cost V 6 bases and J 3 bases; bases outside gene matches: 10. Libraries were prepared by immunoSEQ multiplex PCR; TCRdb keeps only in-frame clonotypes and omits some of them. The sample carries 300,000 to 400,000 clones, around 88% recorded once. The clonotype originates from a person aged 18-60 years who received the Ad26.COV2.S COVID-19 vaccine or a placebo. Specimen: peripheral blood, collected in a trial of Ad26.COV2.S vaccine versus placebo. V and J are TRBV19 and TRBJ1-2; 10 positions match TRBD1. This chain's CDR3 is CASSRTMGQGYYGYTF. In nucleotides, the CDR3 is TGTGCCAGTAGCCGGACCATGGGACAGGGGTACTATGGCTACACCTTC.